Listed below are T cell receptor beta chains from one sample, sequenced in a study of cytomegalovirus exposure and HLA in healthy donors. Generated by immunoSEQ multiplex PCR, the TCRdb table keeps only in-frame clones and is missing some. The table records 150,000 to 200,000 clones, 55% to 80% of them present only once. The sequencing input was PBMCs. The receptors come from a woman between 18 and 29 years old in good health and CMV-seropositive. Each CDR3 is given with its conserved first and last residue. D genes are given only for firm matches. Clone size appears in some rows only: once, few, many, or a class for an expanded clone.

cdr3_nt: TGTGCCAGCACCCAGGGGCAGGCAAGCGAGCAGTACTTC
cdr3_aa: CASTQGQASEQYF
j_call: TRBJ2-7
d_call: .
clone_size: .
v_call: TRBV7-9
cdr3_length: 13

cdr3_nt: TGTGCCAGCAGTCCTGACAGGCGGGGGCAGCCCCAGCATTTT
cdr3_aa: CASSPDRRGQPQHF
j_call: TRBJ1-5
d_call: .
clone_size: .
v_call: TRBV6-5
cdr3_length: 14

cdr3_nt: TGTGCCTCAAAGGGGGGGAGACAAGAGACCCAGTACTTC
cdr3_aa: CASKGGRQETQYF
j_call: TRBJ2-5
d_call: .
clone_size: .
v_call: TRBV19
cdr3_length: 13

cdr3_nt: TGTGCCAGCAGTCCCCTAGCGGGGGGTCCATCGAACAAACGAGAGACCCAGTACTTC
cdr3_aa: CASSPLAGGPSNKRETQYF
j_call: TRBJ2-5
d_call: TRBD2
clone_size: few
v_call: TRBV28
cdr3_length: 19

cdr3_nt: TGTGCCAGCAGTACCCCTCGGGGGGATACCTACAATGAGCAGTTCTTC
cdr3_aa: CASSTPRGDTYNEQFF
j_call: TRBJ2-1
d_call: TRBD2
clone_size: .
v_call: TRBV28
cdr3_length: 16

cdr3_nt: TGTGCCAGCAGCTATACTGGGACTAGCACAGATACGCAGTATTTT
cdr3_aa: CASSYTGTSTDTQYF
j_call: TRBJ2-3
d_call: .
clone_size: .
v_call: TRBV7-3
cdr3_length: 15

cdr3_nt: TGTGCCAGCAGGCGAGGGCATACCACGAACACCGGGGAGCTGTTTTTT
cdr3_aa: CASRRGHTTNTGELFF
j_call: TRBJ2-2
d_call: .
clone_size: few
v_call: TRBV25-1
cdr3_length: 16

cdr3_nt: TGCGCCAGCAGCCAAGAAAAAGGGGTCCATGAGCAGTTCTTC
cdr3_aa: CASSQEKGVHEQFF
j_call: TRBJ2-1
d_call: .
clone_size: .
v_call: TRBV4-1
cdr3_length: 14

cdr3_nt: TGTGCCACCGCCCCGGACAGGGGAAACACCGGGGAGCTGTTTTTT
cdr3_aa: CATAPDRGNTGELFF
j_call: TRBJ2-2
d_call: TRBD1
clone_size: .
v_call: TRBV6-5
cdr3_length: 15

cdr3_nt: TGCGCCAGCAGACAACCCGGCACAGATACGCAGTATTTT
cdr3_aa: CASRQPGTDTQYF
j_call: TRBJ2-3
d_call: .
clone_size: once
v_call: TRBV5-1
cdr3_length: 13

cdr3_nt: TGTGCCAGCAGTTTAGTTTCATATTTGGGACTAGAATTTGACGAGCAGTACTTC
cdr3_aa: CASSLVSYLGLEFDEQYF
j_call: TRBJ2-7
d_call: TRBD2
clone_size: .
v_call: TRBV28
cdr3_length: 18

cdr3_nt: TGTGCCAGCCTACCGGGCGGGAGCGGATTGGATGAAAAACTGTTTTTT
cdr3_aa: CASLPGGSGLDEKLFF
j_call: TRBJ1-4
d_call: .
clone_size: .
v_call: TRBV7-9
cdr3_length: 16

cdr3_nt: TGTGCCAGCAACTTCTGGGGCTCAGAGACCCAGTACTTC
cdr3_aa: CASNFWGSETQYF
j_call: TRBJ2-5
d_call: .
clone_size: .
v_call: TRBV7-9
cdr3_length: 13

cdr3_nt: TGTGCCTGGAGTCCGATCAACAGTTTAGCTAACTATGGCTACACCTTC
cdr3_aa: CAWSPINSLANYGYTF
j_call: TRBJ1-2
d_call: .
clone_size: few
v_call: TRBV30
cdr3_length: 16

cdr3_nt: TGTGCCAGCAGCCGACAGGGGAGGGACACTGAAGCTTTCTTT
cdr3_aa: CASSRQGRDTEAFF
j_call: TRBJ1-1
d_call: TRBD1
clone_size: few
v_call: TRBV28
cdr3_length: 14

cdr3_nt: TGTGCCAGCAGCGCCTCTTGGAGTGACTTCTATGGCTACACCTTC
cdr3_aa: CASSASWSDFYGYTF
j_call: TRBJ1-2
d_call: .
clone_size: .
v_call: TRBV9
cdr3_length: 15

cdr3_nt: TGTGCCAGCAGCTTAAGTACGCAGGGGGCGGAAGAGACCCAGTACTTC
cdr3_aa: CASSLSTQGAEETQYF
j_call: TRBJ2-5
d_call: TRBD1
clone_size: .
v_call: TRBV7-9
cdr3_length: 16

cdr3_nt: TGTGCCAGCAGCTTAGTCGCGGCGAACACCGGGGAGCTGTTTTTT
cdr3_aa: CASSLVAANTGELFF
j_call: TRBJ2-2
d_call: .
clone_size: .
v_call: TRBV11-1
cdr3_length: 15

cdr3_nt: TGCGCCAGCAGCAGGACAGGGGGCGGCAATCAGCCCCAGCATTTT
cdr3_aa: CASSRTGGGNQPQHF
j_call: TRBJ1-5
d_call: TRBD1
clone_size: once
v_call: TRBV5-1
cdr3_length: 15

cdr3_nt: TGTGCCAGCAGTTTGGGGGCACCCCAGCCCCAGCATTTT
cdr3_aa: CASSLGAPQPQHF
j_call: TRBJ1-5
d_call: .
clone_size: .
v_call: TRBV27
cdr3_length: 13

cdr3_nt: TGTGCCAGTAGACTAAGAACAGGAGCGATCTACGAGCAGTACTTC
cdr3_aa: CASRLRTGAIYEQYF
j_call: TRBJ2-7
d_call: .
clone_size: .
v_call: TRBV19
cdr3_length: 15

cdr3_nt: TGTGCCAGCAGTTACTTATACGAGCAGTACTTC
cdr3_aa: CASSYLYEQYF
j_call: TRBJ2-7
d_call: .
clone_size: few
v_call: TRBV2
cdr3_length: 11

cdr3_nt: TGTGCCAGTAGTATACGGCAGGGAAGGATGAACACTGAAGCTTTCTTT
cdr3_aa: CASSIRQGRMNTEAFF
j_call: TRBJ1-1
d_call: .
clone_size: .
v_call: TRBV19
cdr3_length: 16

cdr3_nt: TGTGCCACCAGCAGTGACTCATACGAGCAGTACTTC
cdr3_aa: CATSSDSYEQYF
j_call: TRBJ2-7
d_call: .
clone_size: .
v_call: TRBV15
cdr3_length: 12

cdr3_nt: TGTGCCAGCAGCTTACCCGGGACAGCCGGTGGCTACACCTTC
cdr3_aa: CASSLPGTAGGYTF
j_call: TRBJ1-2
d_call: TRBD1
clone_size: .
v_call: TRBV7-2
cdr3_length: 14

cdr3_nt: TGTGCCAGCAGTTACTCTCAGGGGAACTATGGCTACACCTTC
cdr3_aa: CASSYSQGNYGYTF
j_call: TRBJ1-2
d_call: .
clone_size: few
v_call: TRBV6-5
cdr3_length: 14

cdr3_nt: TGTGCCAGCAGCTTGTTGTTAGCGAGATCCCGAGGGGGAGAGACCCAGTACTTC
cdr3_aa: CASSLLLARSRGGETQYF
j_call: TRBJ2-5
d_call: .
clone_size: .
v_call: TRBV5-6
cdr3_length: 18

cdr3_nt: TGTGCCAGCAGTTTAATGGGCAGGGCGGATGGCTACACCTTC
cdr3_aa: CASSLMGRADGYTF
j_call: TRBJ1-2
d_call: .
clone_size: .
v_call: TRBV27
cdr3_length: 14

cdr3_nt: TGTGCTAGCAGCCCTAGCGGGAGAGCGTACGAGCAGTACTTC
cdr3_aa: CASSPSGRAYEQYF
j_call: TRBJ2-7
d_call: TRBD2
clone_size: .
v_call: TRBV7-7
cdr3_length: 14

cdr3_nt: TGCGCCAGCAGTCACCCCACAGGGGGTCACGAGCAGTACTTC
cdr3_aa: CASSHPTGGHEQYF
j_call: TRBJ2-7
d_call: TRBD1
clone_size: .
v_call: TRBV23-1
cdr3_length: 14

cdr3_nt: TGCGCCAGCAGCCAAGATCTTTGGCTAGTGGAGTACTTC
cdr3_aa: CASSQDLWLVEYF
j_call: TRBJ2-5
d_call: .
clone_size: few
v_call: TRBV4-1
cdr3_length: 13

cdr3_nt: TGTGCCATCAGTGATCATGAGGGTCAGCCCCAGCATTTT
cdr3_aa: CAISDHEGQPQHF
j_call: TRBJ1-5
d_call: .
clone_size: .
v_call: TRBV10-3
cdr3_length: 13

cdr3_nt: TGTGCCTGGAGTGTAAGCCAGGCCTACGAGCAGTACTTC
cdr3_aa: CAWSVSQAYEQYF
j_call: TRBJ2-7
d_call: .
clone_size: .
v_call: TRBV30
cdr3_length: 13

cdr3_nt: TGTGCCAGCGGGGAGCGGGGGTACAATGAGCAGTTCTTC
cdr3_aa: CASGERGYNEQFF
j_call: TRBJ2-1
d_call: TRBD2
clone_size: few
v_call: TRBV6-5
cdr3_length: 13

cdr3_nt: TGTGCCAGCAGTGGCCGGGGGGCAGGGGAGACCCAGTACTTC
cdr3_aa: CASSGRGAGETQYF
j_call: TRBJ2-5
d_call: .
clone_size: .
v_call: TRBV6-5
cdr3_length: 14

cdr3_nt: TGTGCCAGCAGCTTTACCTTCGGACTAGCGGGCTCCTACAATGAGCAGTTCTTC
cdr3_aa: CASSFTFGLAGSYNEQFF
j_call: TRBJ2-1
d_call: TRBD2
clone_size: .
v_call: TRBV7-6
cdr3_length: 18

cdr3_nt: TGTGCCAGCAGGACTAGCGGGAGGGCCGTAGAGCAGTTCTTC
cdr3_aa: CASRTSGRAVEQFF
j_call: TRBJ2-1
d_call: TRBD2
clone_size: .
v_call: TRBV6-6
cdr3_length: 14

cdr3_nt: TGCGCCAGCAGCTTGCATTCCGGGACAGGGGACTCACCCCTCCACTTT
cdr3_aa: CASSLHSGTGDSPLHF
j_call: TRBJ1-6
d_call: TRBD1
clone_size: .
v_call: TRBV5-1
cdr3_length: 16

cdr3_nt: TGTGCCAGCAGTGAAATCAGGGGTCCGTACGAGCAGTACTTC
cdr3_aa: CASSEIRGPYEQYF
j_call: TRBJ2-7
d_call: .
clone_size: .
v_call: TRBV6-1
cdr3_length: 14

cdr3_nt: TGTGCCTGGAACTCGGGACTAGCGGGACCCTACGAGCAGTACTTC
cdr3_aa: CAWNSGLAGPYEQYF
j_call: TRBJ2-7
d_call: TRBD2
clone_size: once
v_call: TRBV30
cdr3_length: 15

cdr3_nt: TGCGCCAGCAGTCATTACCCGTACCGCCTATCGGGCGAGCAGTACTTC
cdr3_aa: CASSHYPYRLSGEQYF
j_call: TRBJ2-7
d_call: .
clone_size: .
v_call: TRBV23-1
cdr3_length: 16

cdr3_nt: TGTGCCAGCAGACAGACTCCAGGGAGGCCAAACGAGCAGTACTTC
cdr3_aa: CASRQTPGRPNEQYF
j_call: TRBJ2-7
d_call: .
clone_size: .
v_call: TRBV5-6
cdr3_length: 15

cdr3_nt: TGTGCCAGCAGCTTAGAAACAGTCTATGGCTACACCTTC
cdr3_aa: CASSLETVYGYTF
j_call: TRBJ1-2
d_call: .
clone_size: few
v_call: TRBV7-8
cdr3_length: 13

cdr3_nt: TGCGCCAGCAGCCGAGATTTCCTAGCGGGGCGACAAGAGACCCAGTACTTC
cdr3_aa: CASSRDFLAGRQETQYF
j_call: TRBJ2-5
d_call: TRBD2
clone_size: .
v_call: TRBV4-1
cdr3_length: 17

cdr3_nt: TGTGCCAGCAGTCCCCCGGGTTACACCGGGGAGCTGTTTTTT
cdr3_aa: CASSPPGYTGELFF
j_call: TRBJ2-2
d_call: .
clone_size: once
v_call: TRBV6-5
cdr3_length: 14